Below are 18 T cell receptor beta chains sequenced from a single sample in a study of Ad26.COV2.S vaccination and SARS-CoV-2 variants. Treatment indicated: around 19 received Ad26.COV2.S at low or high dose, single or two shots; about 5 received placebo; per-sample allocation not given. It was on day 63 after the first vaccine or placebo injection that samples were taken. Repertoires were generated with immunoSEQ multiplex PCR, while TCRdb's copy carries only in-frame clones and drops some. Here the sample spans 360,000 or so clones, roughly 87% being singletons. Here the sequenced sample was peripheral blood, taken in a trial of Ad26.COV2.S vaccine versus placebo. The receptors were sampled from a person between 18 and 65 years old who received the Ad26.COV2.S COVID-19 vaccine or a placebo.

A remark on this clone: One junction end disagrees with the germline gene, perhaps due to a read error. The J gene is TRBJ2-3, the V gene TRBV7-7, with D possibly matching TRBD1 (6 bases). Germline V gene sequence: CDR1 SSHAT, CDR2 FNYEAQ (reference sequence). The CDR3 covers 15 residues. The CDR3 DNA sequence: TGTGCTAGCAGCGAGGGGACAAGAGGACCAGATACGCAGTATTTT. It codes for CASSEGTRGPDTQYF.

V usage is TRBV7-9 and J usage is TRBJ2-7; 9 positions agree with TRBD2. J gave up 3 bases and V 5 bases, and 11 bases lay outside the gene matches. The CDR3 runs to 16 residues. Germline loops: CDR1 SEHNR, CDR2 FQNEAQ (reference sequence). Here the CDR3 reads CASSPPRAGGLYEQYF. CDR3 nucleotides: TGTGCCAGCAGCCCCCCCAGAGCGGGGGGCCTCTACGAGCAGTACTTC. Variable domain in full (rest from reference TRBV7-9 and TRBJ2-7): DTGVSQNPRHKITKRGQNVTFRCDPISEHNRLYWYRQTLGQGPEFLTYFQNEAQLEKSRLLSDRFSAERPKGSFSTLEIQRTEQGDSAMYLCASSPPRAGGLYEQYFGPGTRLTVT.

CDR3 nucleotides: TGTGCCAGCAGCCCCAGGACTACCGGGGAGCTGTTTTTT. Translating it yields CASSPRTTGELFF. The genes are TRBV7-9 and TRBJ2-2; possible D gene TRBD2, 5 bases. Germline CDR1 reads SEHNR; CDR2 reads FQNEAQ (reference sequence). The CDR3 length is 13 residues. V dropped 5 bases and J dropped 5 bases, with 9 bases sitting between them.

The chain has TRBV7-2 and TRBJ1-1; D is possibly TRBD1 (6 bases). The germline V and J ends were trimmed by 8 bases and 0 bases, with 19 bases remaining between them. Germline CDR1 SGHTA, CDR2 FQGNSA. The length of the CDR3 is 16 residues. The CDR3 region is CASQDPTGILNTEAFF. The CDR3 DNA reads TGTGCCAGCCAAGACCCCACAGGGATCCTGAACACTGAAGCTTTCTTT.

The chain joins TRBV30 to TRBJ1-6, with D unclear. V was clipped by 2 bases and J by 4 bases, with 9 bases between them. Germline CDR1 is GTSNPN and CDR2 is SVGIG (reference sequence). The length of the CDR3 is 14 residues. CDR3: CAWSTGRYNSPLHF. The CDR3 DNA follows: TGTGCCTGGAGTACCGGCCGGTATAATTCACCCCTCCACTTT.

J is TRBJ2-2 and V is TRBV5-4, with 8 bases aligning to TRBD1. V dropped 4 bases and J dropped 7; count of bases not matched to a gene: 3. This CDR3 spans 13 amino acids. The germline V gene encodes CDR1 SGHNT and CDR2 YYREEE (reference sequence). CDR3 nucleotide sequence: TGTGCCAGCAGCCCAGACAGGGGCGGGGAGCTGTTTTTT. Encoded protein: CASSPDRGGELFF.

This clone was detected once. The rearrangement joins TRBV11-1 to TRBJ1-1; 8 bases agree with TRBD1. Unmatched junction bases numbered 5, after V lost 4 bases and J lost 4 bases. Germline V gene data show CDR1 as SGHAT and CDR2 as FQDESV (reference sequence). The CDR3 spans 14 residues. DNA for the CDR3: TGTGCCAGCAGCTCCATCCAGGGGGCCACTGAAGCTTTCTTT. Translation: CASSSIQGATEAFF.

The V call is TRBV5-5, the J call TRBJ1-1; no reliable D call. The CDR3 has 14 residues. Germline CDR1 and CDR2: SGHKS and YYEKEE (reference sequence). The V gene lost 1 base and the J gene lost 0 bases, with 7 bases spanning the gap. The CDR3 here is CASSLQIMNTEAFF. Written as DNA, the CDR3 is TGTGCCAGCAGCTTGCAGATCATGAACACTGAAGCTTTCTTT.

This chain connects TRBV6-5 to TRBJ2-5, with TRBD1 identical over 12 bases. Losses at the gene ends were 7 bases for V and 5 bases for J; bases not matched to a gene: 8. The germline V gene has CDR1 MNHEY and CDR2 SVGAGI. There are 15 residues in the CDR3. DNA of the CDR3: TGTGCCAGCAACTCGGGACAGGGGGCTTGGGAGACCCAGTACTTC. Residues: CASNSGQGAWETQYF.

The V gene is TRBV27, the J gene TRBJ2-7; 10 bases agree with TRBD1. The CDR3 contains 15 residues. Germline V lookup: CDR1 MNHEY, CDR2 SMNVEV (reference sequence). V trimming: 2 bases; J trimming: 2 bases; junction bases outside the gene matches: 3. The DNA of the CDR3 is TGTGCCAGCAGTTTACTGGGACAGGGGCCCTACGAGCAGTACTTC. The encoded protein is CASSLLGQGPYEQYF.

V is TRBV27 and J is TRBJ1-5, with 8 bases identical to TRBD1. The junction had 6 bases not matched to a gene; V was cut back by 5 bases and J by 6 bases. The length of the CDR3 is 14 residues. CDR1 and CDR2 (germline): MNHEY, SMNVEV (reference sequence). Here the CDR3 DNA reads TGTGCCAGCAGTGGATTCCAGGGGGCTCAGCCCCAGCATTTT. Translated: CASSGFQGAQPQHF.

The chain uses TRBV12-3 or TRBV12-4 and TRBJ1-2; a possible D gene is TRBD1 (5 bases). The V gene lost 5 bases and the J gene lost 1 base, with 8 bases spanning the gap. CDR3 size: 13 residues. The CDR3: CASSPGLNYGYTF. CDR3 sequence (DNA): TGTGCCAGCAGTCCGGGACTTAACTATGGCTACACCTTC.

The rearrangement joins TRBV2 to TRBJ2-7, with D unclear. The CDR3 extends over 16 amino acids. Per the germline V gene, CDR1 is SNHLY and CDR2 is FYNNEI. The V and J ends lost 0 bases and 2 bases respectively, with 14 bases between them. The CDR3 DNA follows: TGTGCCAGCAGTGAAGCGGGGTTTGCCGTAACCTACGAGCAGTACTTC. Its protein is CASSEAGFAVTYEQYF.

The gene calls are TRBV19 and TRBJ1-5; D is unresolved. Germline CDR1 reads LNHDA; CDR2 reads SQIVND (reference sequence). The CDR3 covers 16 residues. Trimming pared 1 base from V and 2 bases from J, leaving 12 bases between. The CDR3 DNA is TGTGCCAGTAGTATAGTGTGGGATATTGGCAATCAGCCCCAGCATTTT. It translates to CASSIVWDIGNQPQHF.

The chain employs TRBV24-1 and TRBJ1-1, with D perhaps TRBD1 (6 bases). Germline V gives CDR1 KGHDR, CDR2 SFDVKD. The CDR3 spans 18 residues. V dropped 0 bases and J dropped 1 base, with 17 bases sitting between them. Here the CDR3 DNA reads TGTGCCACCAGTGATTTGGGGAACAGGGCTTCGGGGAACACTGAAGCTTTCTTT. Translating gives CATSDLGNRASGNTEAFF.

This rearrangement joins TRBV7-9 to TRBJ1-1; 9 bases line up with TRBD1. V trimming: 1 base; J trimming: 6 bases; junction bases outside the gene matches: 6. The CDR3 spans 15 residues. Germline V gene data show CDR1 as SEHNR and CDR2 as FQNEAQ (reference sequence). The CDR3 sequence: CASSLGDRAISEAFF. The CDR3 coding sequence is TGTGCCAGCAGCTTAGGGGACAGGGCGATCTCTGAAGCTTTCTTT.

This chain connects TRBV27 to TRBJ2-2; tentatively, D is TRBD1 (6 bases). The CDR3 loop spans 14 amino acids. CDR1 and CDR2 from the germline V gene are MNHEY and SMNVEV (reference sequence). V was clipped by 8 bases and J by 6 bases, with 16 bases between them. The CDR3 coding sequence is TGTGCCAGCGCGCGATACAGGGTTTCCGGGGAGCTGTTTTTT. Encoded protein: CASARYRVSGELFF.

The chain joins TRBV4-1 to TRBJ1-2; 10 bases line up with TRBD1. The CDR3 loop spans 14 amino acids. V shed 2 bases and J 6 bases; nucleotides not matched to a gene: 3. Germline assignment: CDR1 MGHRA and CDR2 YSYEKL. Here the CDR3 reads CASSQQDRGHGYTF. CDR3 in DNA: TGCGCCAGCAGCCAACAAGACAGGGGGCATGGCTACACCTTC.